These 23 T cell receptor beta chains came from one sample sequenced in a study of regulatory T cells in long-lasting Graves disease. Time point of the sample: newly diagnosed GD, antithyroid drugs for less than 3 months. Researchers made the TCR library from RNA that was extracted from PBMCs. In building TCR beta libraries, iRepertoire HTBI primers were used together with Arm-PCR of CDR3 regions. Via MiXCR, TCRdb re-called the multiplex PCR reads, giving one row per CDR3 protein. The table lists about 540,000 distinct CDR3 sequences, approximately 12% of them singletons. This sample also belongs to another study, concerning T cells in Graves' hyperthyroidism and ophthalmopathy.

The input for sequencing was peripheral blood mononuclear cells (PBMCs), taken at new diagnosis, from a patient treated with antithyroid drugs. The receptors come from a man younger than 45 with Graves disease.

This clonotype was counted ten times or more. The chain employs TRBV6-5 and TRBJ2-2; D ambiguous. This CDR3 has 14 amino acids. V was shortened by 0 bases and J by 7 bases, with 9 bases between the two germline ends. Germline lookup yields CDR1 MNHEY and CDR2 SVGAGI. CDR3 region: CASSYSRLHGELFF. Here the CDR3 DNA reads TGTGCCAGCAGTTACTCGAGACTCCACGGGGAGCTGTTTTTT.

This clonotype was counted only a few times. The rearrangement links TRBV24-1 to TRBJ2-7, with TRBD1 matching over 8 bases. Germline lookup yields CDR1 KGHDR and CDR2 SFDVKD. CDR3 length equals 16 residues. J gave up 5 bases and V 3 bases, and 11 bases lay outside the gene matches. In DNA, the CDR3 is TGTGCCACCAGTGATCCGGACAGGGATGGGGGCCACGAGCAGTACTTC. Its protein product is CATSDPDRDGGHEQYF.

This rearrangement joins TRBV20-1 to TRBJ2-1; D perhaps matches TRBD2 (6 bases). Trimming removed 0 bases at V and 6 bases at J, with 21 bases between. Germline-derived CDR1 and CDR2 are DFQATT and SNEGSKA (reference sequence). The CDR3 is made up of 17 amino acids. Here the CDR3 reads CSARDRGTSLSLNEQFF. As DNA, the CDR3 is TGCAGTGCTAGAGATCGGGGAACTAGCCTATCCCTCAATGAGCAGTTCTTC.

This clonotype has a count of ten or more. V gene TRBV29-1 combines with J gene TRBJ2-1, with D perhaps matching TRBD2 (7 bases). This CDR3 has 12 residues. Trimming stripped 7 bases from V and 9 bases from J, with 16 bases between. Germline V lookup: CDR1 SQVTM, CDR2 ANQGSEA. CDR3 loop: CSATRGRGEQFF. The CDR3 DNA is TGCAGCGCCACGCGGGGGCGGGGTGAGCAGTTCTTC.

The chain recombines TRBV4-2 with TRBJ2-2, with D possibly TRBD1 on 6 matching bases. Trimming took off 0 bases at V and 4 bases at J, with 9 bases between the two ends. The CDR3 is 15 residues long. Per the germline V gene, CDR1 is LGHNA and CDR2 is YNFKEQ. For the CDR3, the DNA is TGTGCCAGCAGCCAAGATGTAGGGGGCACCGGGGAGCTGTTTTTT. This codes for CASSQDVGGTGELFF.

This clonotype showed up many times. The rearrangement joins TRBV7-9 to TRBJ1-1; unclear D gene. In germline, CDR1 is SEHNR, CDR2 FQNEAQ (reference sequence). V was cut by 5 bases and J by 5 bases, with 18 bases left in between. The CDR3 consists of 15 residues. This CDR3 is CASSLTGIDETEAFF. CDR3 DNA: TGTGCCAGCAGCCTGACCGGGATCGATGAAACTGAAGCTTTCTTT.

This clonotype was found many times. The chain is built from TRBV20-1 and TRBJ1-4; tentative D call: TRBD1 (6 bases). The length of the CDR3 is 14 residues. Germline V gives CDR1 DFQATT, CDR2 SNEGSKA (reference sequence). V lost 5 bases and J lost 2, with 12 bases in between. Here the CDR3 reads CSASGTNTNEKLFF. As DNA, the CDR3 is TGCAGTGCTTCCGGGACAAACACTAATGAAAAACTGTTTTTT.

This chain connects TRBV7-3 to TRBJ1-1; unclear D gene. The CDR3 is 13 amino acids. Trimming pared 4 bases from V and 0 bases from J, leaving 6 bases between. Germline V CDR1 and CDR2: SGHTA, FQGTGA. The CDR3 spells CASSYSMNTEAFF. Here the CDR3 DNA reads TGTGCCAGCAGCTATTCAATGAACACTGAAGCTTTCTTT.

This clonotype was counted between two and nine times. This sequence joins TRBV12-3 or TRBV12-4 and TRBJ2-2, with TRBD2 matching over 9 bases. V shed 5 bases, J shed 7 bases, and the junction held 8 bases outside the gene matches. The CDR3 is 15 residues long. CDR3: CASSNLAGEVGELFF. DNA of the CDR3: TGTGCCAGCAGTAATTTAGCGGGAGAGGTCGGGGAGCTGTTTTTT.

In regard to this clonotype: With only one base between it and a far larger clone, this is likely a read error. This sequence joins TRBV28 and TRBJ2-7; 7 bases align to TRBD2. Germline values: CDR1 MDHEN, CDR2 SYDVKM. The CDR3 consists of 13 residues. The V and J ends lost 6 bases and 7 bases, in that order; junction bases with no gene match: 9. The CDR3 here is CASSRRGSNEQYF. The CDR3 DNA is TGTGCCAGCAGCCGCCGCGGGAGCAATGAGCAGTACTTC.

This clonotype has only a few counts. This chain links TRBV5-8 with TRBJ2-5; tentative D call: TRBD1 (5 bases). Germline CDR1 and CDR2: SGHTS and YDEGEE. The CDR3 totals 15 residues. Trimming removed 1 base at V and 2 bases at J, with 12 bases between. In nucleotides, the CDR3 is TGTGCCAGCAGCTTGTCGACAGACCGACAAGAGACCCAGTACTTC. It specifies CASSLSTDRQETQYF.

This clonotype has ten or more counts. This chain's CDR3 is CSVEEEGSHYGYTF. CDR3 nucleotide sequence: TGCAGCGTTGAAGAGGAGGGTTCCCACTATGGCTACACCTTC. The J gene is TRBJ1-2, the V gene TRBV29-1; D gene uncertain. Germline CDR1 SQVTM, CDR2 ANQGSEA. Trimming removed 0 bases at V and 3 bases at J, with 11 bases between. This CDR3 region has 14 residues. Combining the CDR3 with reference TRBV29-1 and TRBJ1-2 gives the whole variable domain SAVISQKPSRDICQRGTSLTIQCQVDSQVTMMFWYRQQPGQSLTLIATANQGSEATYESGFVIDKFPISRPNLTFSTLTVSNMSPEDSSIYLCSVEEEGSHYGYTFGSGTRLTVV.

The chain links TRBV10-2 to TRBJ2-1, with 14 bases matching TRBD2. The CDR3 loop spans 17 amino acids. Trimming removed 2 bases from V and 5 bases from J; junction bases left unmatched: 5. Looked up from germline, CDR1 is WSHSY and CDR2 is SAAADI. The CDR3 nucleotides are TGCGCCAGCAGTGAGAATCCGGGACTAGCGGGGGACAATGAGCAGTTCTTC. As protein: CASSENPGLAGDNEQFF.

The chain joins TRBV5-5 to TRBJ1-1; D is possibly TRBD1 (6 bases). The CDR3 loop spans 16 amino acids. Trimming took 4 bases from V and 6 from J, leaving 22 bases between them. Germline lookup yields CDR1 SGHKS and CDR2 YYEKEE (reference sequence). In DNA form, the CDR3 reads TGTGCCAGCAGCCTGAGGCAGGGGCCCGGGATGGCTGAAGCTTTCTTT. Translation: CASSLRQGPGMAEAFF.

This rearrangement joins TRBV14 to TRBJ2-2; 9 bases fit TRBD2. The CDR3 loop spans 15 amino acids. Looked up from germline, CDR1 is SGHDN and CDR2 is FVKESK. Trimming cost V 3 bases and J 6 bases; bases outside gene matches: 5. CDR3 in DNA: TGTGCCAGCAGCCAGGCTTTAGCGGGAGCCGGGGAGCTGTTTTTT. Its translation: CASSQALAGAGELFF.

This chain uses TRBV27 with TRBJ2-1, with D perhaps TRBD2 (5 bases). Trimming cost V 6 bases and J 2 bases, with 14 bases left between them. The CDR3 length is 15 residues. The germline gives CDR1 MNHEY, CDR2 SMNVEV (reference sequence). The CDR3, as DNA: TGTGCCAGCAGCCCCGGGAACATGGCCTACAATGAGCAGTTCTTC. Translating gives CASSPGNMAYNEQFF.

The table lists this clonotype with many counts. The chain employs TRBV13 and TRBJ2-7, with a weak D call TRBD2 (5 bases). Germline CDR1 and CDR2: PRHDT and FYEKMQ (reference sequence). V dropped 4 bases and J dropped 2 bases, with 18 bases sitting between them. The CDR3 consists of 16 residues. CDR3 protein: CASSSRVRDFPYEQYF. The DNA for the CDR3 is TGTGCCAGCAGCTCCAGAGTACGGGATTTTCCCTACGAGCAGTACTTC.

This clonotype was seen a few times. The rearrangement joins TRBV24-1 to TRBJ2-3; 9 bases line up with TRBD1. The CDR3 has 15 amino acids. Germline V gene data show CDR1 as KGHDR and CDR2 as SFDVKD. V was clipped by 0 bases and J by 5 bases; unmatched bases: 2. This chain's CDR3 is CATSDLDRGIDTQYF. CDR3 coding DNA: TGTGCCACCAGTGATTTGGACAGGGGGATAGATACGCAGTATTTT.

Ten or more counts support this clonotype. The rearrangement links TRBV5-1 to TRBJ1-1; 7 bases align to TRBD1. V dropped 2 bases and J dropped 1; count of bases not matched to a gene: 11. CDR1 SGHRS and CDR2 YFSETQ come from the germline V gene. CDR3 size: 17 residues. CDR3 nucleotides: TGCGCCAGCAGCTTAGACACAGGGGTTGGGAGGAACACTGAAGCTTTCTTT. This gives the protein CASSLDTGVGRNTEAFF.

This clonotype was observed at least ten times. The chain has TRBV12-3 or TRBV12-4 and TRBJ2-3; D is unresolved. Trimming took 10 bases from V and 2 from J, leaving 13 bases between them. The CDR3 loop spans 13 amino acids. The CDR3: CATIGSDTDTQYF. CDR3 DNA sequence: TGTGCCACGATAGGCTCCGACACAGATACGCAGTATTTT.

In its sample, this clonotype was seen many times. The chain recombines TRBV27 with TRBJ2-7; 10 bases map to TRBD2. V dropped 4 bases and J dropped 4; count of bases not matched to a gene: 7. From germline, CDR1 is MNHEY and CDR2 SMNVEV (reference sequence). There are 15 residues in the CDR3. This CDR3 reads CASSYRLAGVYEQYF. DNA of the CDR3: TGTGCCAGCAGTTATCGCCTAGCGGGAGTTTACGAGCAGTACTTC.

This clonotype occurred once. This clone may be a read error of a much larger clone one base away. The chain carries TRBV2 and TRBJ1-5, with a tentative D call TRBD1 (5 bases). The CDR3 is 15 residues long. Per the germline V gene, CDR1 is SNHLY and CDR2 is FYNNEI. The CDR3 loop reads CTSSSGGTGNQPQHF. DNA of the CDR3: TGTACCAGCAGTAGTGGGGGGACGGGAAATCAGCCCCAGCATTTT.

This rearrangement joins TRBV9 to TRBJ1-2; TRBD1 is a possible D gene (5 bases). Trimming shortened V by 0 bases and J by 0 bases, and 9 bases separated the two germline ends. The CDR3 extends over 15 amino acids. Germline values: CDR1 SGDLS, CDR2 YYNGEE. CDR3: CASSVDAGANYGYTF. CDR3 nucleotides: TGTGCCAGCAGCGTAGATGCGGGGGCTAACTATGGCTACACCTTC.